The clone carrying this T cell receptor beta chain was counted at least ten times. Its antigen is as yet unknown. This specimen comes from a study of T cells in Graves' hyperthyroidism and ophthalmopathy. Findings and limits, study-wide: Blood shared most expanded thyroid clonotypes above 0.001.

RNA transcripts were the template for amplifying TCR beta CDR3 regions. Primed by the HTBI set, a first-round RT-PCR was run on the TCR CDR3. Using its own MiXCR run on the multiplex PCR reads, TCRdb lists one record per CDR3 protein. The sample lists some 440,000 distinct CDR3 sequences, about a sixth seen once, with roughly 7.7% in the top ten. Germline CDR1 is DFQATT and CDR2 is SNEGSKA (reference sequence). V lost 1 base to trimming and J lost 0 bases; unmatched junction nucleotides: 12. The CDR3 totals 17 residues. Uncontrolled infection, other autoimmune disease, pregnancy or lactation excluded patients.

Sequenced material: blood. This sequence was found in a woman aged 18 to 35 with Graves' hyperthyroidism. The chain joins TRBV20-1 to TRBJ2-7; TRBD2 aligns across 7 bases. CDR3 sequence: CSARVVAGSASSYEQYF. CDR3 coding DNA: TGCAGTGCTAGAGTCGTAGCGGGCTCCGCTAGCTCCTACGAGCAGTACTTC.